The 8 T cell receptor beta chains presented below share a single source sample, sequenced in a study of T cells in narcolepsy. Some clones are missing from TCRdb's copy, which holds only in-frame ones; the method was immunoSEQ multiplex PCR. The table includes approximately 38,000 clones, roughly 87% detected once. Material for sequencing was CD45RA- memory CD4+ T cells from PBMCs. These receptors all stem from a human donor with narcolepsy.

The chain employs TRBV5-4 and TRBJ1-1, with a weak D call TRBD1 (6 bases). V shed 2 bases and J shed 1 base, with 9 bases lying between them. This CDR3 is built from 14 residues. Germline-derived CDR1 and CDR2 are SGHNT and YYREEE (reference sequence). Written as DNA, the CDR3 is TGTGCCAGCAGCTTACCGGGGGCGAACACTGAAGCTTTCTTT. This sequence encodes CASSLPGANTEAFF. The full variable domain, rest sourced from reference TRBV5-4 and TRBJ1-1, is ETGVTQSPTHLIKTRGQQVTLRCSSQSGHNTVSWYQQALGQGPQFIFQYYREEENGRGNFPPRFSGLQFPNYSSELNVNALELDDSALYLCASSLPGANTEAFFGQGTRLTVV.

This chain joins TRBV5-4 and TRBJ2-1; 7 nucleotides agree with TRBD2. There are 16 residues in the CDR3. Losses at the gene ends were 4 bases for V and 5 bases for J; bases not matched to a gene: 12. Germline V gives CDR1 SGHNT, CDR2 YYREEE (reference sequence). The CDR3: CASSRGAGLGNNEQFF. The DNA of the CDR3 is TGTGCCAGCAGCCGGGGAGCGGGACTTGGGAACAATGAGCAGTTCTTC.

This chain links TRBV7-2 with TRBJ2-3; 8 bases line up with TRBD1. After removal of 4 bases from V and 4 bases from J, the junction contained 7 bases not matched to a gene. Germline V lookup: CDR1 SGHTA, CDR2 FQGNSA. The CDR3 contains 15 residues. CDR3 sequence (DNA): TGTGCCAGCAGCTGGAGGACAGGGCTCTCAGATACGCAGTATTTT. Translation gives CASSWRTGLSDTQYF.

The CDR3 DNA sequence: TGCGCCAGCCAAGGACAGTTGAAGGCCTACGAGCAGTACTTC. Encoded protein: CASQGQLKAYEQYF. V gene TRBV10-1 combines with J gene TRBJ2-7; tentatively, D is TRBD1 (6 bases). The germline V gene has CDR1 WNHNN and CDR2 SYGVQD (reference sequence). V was trimmed by 8 bases and J by 2 bases, leaving 16 bases between them. The CDR3 runs to 14 residues.

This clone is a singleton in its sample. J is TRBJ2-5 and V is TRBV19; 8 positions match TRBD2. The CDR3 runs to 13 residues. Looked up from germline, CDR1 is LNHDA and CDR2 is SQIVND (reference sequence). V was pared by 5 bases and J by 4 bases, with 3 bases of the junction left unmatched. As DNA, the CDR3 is TGTGCCAGTAGTGCGGGACTAGTAGAGACCCAGTACTTC. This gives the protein CASSAGLVETQYF.

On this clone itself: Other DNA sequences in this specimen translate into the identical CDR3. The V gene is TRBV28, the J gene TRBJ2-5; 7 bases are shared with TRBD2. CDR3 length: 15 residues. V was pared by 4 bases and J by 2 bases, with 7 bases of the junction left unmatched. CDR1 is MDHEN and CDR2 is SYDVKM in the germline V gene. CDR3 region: CASSSLAGGQETQYF. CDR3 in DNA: TGTGCCAGCAGTTCTTTAGCCGGGGGGCAAGAGACCCAGTACTTC.

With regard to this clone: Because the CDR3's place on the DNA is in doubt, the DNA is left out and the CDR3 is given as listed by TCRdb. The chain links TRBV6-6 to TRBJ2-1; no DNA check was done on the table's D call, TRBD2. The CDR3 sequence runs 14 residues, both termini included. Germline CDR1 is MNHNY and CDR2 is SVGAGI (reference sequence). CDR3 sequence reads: CASSSSRSNNEQFF.

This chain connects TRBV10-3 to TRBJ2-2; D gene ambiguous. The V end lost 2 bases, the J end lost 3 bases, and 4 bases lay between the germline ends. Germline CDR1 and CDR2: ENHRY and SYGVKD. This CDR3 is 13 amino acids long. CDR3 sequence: CAISEAYTGELFF. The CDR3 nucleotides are TGTGCCATCAGTGAGGCCTACACCGGGGAGCTGTTTTTT.